This TCR beta chain emerged from a study of regulatory T cells in long-lasting Graves disease. About this clonotype itself: Possible read error: a much larger clone is one base away.

This CDR3 region has 15 residues. The time point: newly diagnosed GD, antithyroid drugs for less than 3 months. With RNA extracted from PBMCs as input, the TCR library was made. Arm-PCR of CDR3 regions with iRepertoire HTBI primers generated TCR beta libraries. TCRdb reanalysed the multiplex PCR reads using MiXCR and keeps one entry per CDR3 protein. The top ten clones hold less than 45% of a sample with about 320,000 distinct CDR3 sequences, 18% of them seen once. The sample in question was peripheral blood mononuclear cells (PBMCs), obtained at new diagnosis, from a patient treated with antithyroid drugs. This TCR derives from a female donor with Graves disease. V gene TRBV12-3 or TRBV12-4 combines with J gene TRBJ2-5; tentative D call: TRBD1 (5 bases). The DNA of the CDR3 is TGTGCCAGCAGTTTAATTCGGCTAGGGGCAGAGACCCAGCACTTC. As protein: CASSLIRLGAETQHF.